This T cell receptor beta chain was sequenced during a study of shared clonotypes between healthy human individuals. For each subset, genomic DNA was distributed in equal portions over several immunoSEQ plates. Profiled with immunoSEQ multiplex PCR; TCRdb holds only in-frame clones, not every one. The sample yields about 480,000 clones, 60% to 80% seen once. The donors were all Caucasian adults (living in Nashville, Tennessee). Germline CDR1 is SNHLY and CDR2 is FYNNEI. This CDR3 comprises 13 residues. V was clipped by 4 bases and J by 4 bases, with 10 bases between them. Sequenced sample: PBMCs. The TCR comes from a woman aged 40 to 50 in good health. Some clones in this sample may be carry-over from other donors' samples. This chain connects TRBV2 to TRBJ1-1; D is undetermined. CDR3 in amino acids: CASSAGHGTEAFF. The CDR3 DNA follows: TGTGCCAGCAGTGCCGGGCATGGCACTGAAGCTTTCTTT.